Below, 29 T cell receptor beta chains from the same sample are listed, as sequenced in a study of beta chain features in type 1 diabetes. cDNA synthesis used the whole RNA isolate, giving expressed TCRB sequences. Assay: immunoSEQ multiplex PCR; the TCRdb copy retains only in-frame clones and omits some. The repertoire holds around 280,000 clones, roughly 8% seen once, with approximately 0.93% in the top ten. Sequenced input: central memory CD4+ T cells from blood. Every receptor here comes from a woman under 30 in good health.

In this sample, this clone turned up a few times. The rearrangement joins TRBV28 to TRBJ2-7; D is unclear. The CDR3 contains 20 residues. The V and J ends lost 0 bases and 5 bases respectively, with 29 bases between them. Germline assignment: CDR1 MDHEN and CDR2 SYDVKM. DNA of the CDR3: TGTGCCAGCAGTTTATGCCCCACTGTGTCCCAGTTTATCCCCCCGAACGAGCAGTACGTC. This codes for CASSLCPTVSQFIPPNEQYV.

The chain has TRBV7-8 and TRBJ2-7, with 10 bases fitting TRBD1. The CDR3 sequence is 15 residues long. Trimming removed 2 bases from V and 5 bases from J; junction bases left unmatched: 6. The germline CDR1 and CDR2 sequences are SGHVS and FQNEAQ. CDR3 in amino acids: CASSLNRDRGDEQYV. For the CDR3, the DNA is TGTGCCAGCAGCTTAAACCGGGACAGGGGAGACGAGCAGTACGTC.

CDR3 DNA: TGTGCCAGCAGCTCTAAGGGGAGTCTGGACACTGAAGCTTTCTTT. This encodes CASSSKGSLDTEAFF. The chain recombines TRBV7-2 with TRBJ1-1; tentative D call: TRBD1 (5 bases). Between the trimmed V and J ends, which lost 4 bases and 3 bases, there was a span of 15 bases. This CDR3 is built from 15 residues. Per germline, CDR1 SGHTA and CDR2 FQGNSA. Combining the CDR3 with reference TRBV7-2 and TRBJ1-1 gives the whole variable domain GAGVSQSPSNKVTEKGKDVELRCDPISGHTALYWYRQSLGQGLEFLIYFQGNSAPDKSGLPSDRFSAERTGGSVSTLTIQRTQQEDSAVYLCASSSKGSLDTEAFFGQGTRLTVV.

This chain links TRBV7-2 with TRBJ1-1; D is perhaps TRBD1 (5 bases). CDR3 size: 15 residues. Germline V CDR1 and CDR2: SGHTA, FQGNSA. V was clipped by 6 bases and J by 2 bases, with 16 bases between them. CDR3 sequence (DNA): TGTGCCAGCAGTTTTAATCCCGGGGGAAACACTGAAGCTTTCTTT. Its translation: CASSFNPGGNTEAFF.

Only a few counts were recorded for this clone. V gene TRBV5-6 combines with J gene TRBJ2-1, with 11 bases aligning to TRBD2. The ends lost 7 bases at V and 9 bases at J; junction bases unmatched: 9. Germline CDR1 is SGHDT and CDR2 is YYEEEE. This CDR3 spans 14 amino acids. The CDR3 DNA sequence: TGTGCCAGCGGAACTAGCGGGGGATCAGCTGAGCAGTTCTTC. Its protein is CASGTSGGSAEQFF.

The rearrangement joins TRBV4-2 to TRBJ2-3; D is undetermined. The V end was cut by 0 bases, the J end by 0 bases, with 13 bases between. The CDR3 is 17 amino acids. The V gene's germline CDR1 is LGHNA and CDR2 YNFKEQ. Here the CDR3 DNA reads TGTGCCAGCAGCCAAGAGGGTGGCCGGGCTAGCACAGATACGCAGTATTTT. Its protein product is CASSQEGGRASTDTQYF.

This clone was counted a few times. The gene calls are TRBV7-9 and TRBJ1-1; tentative D call: TRBD1 (6 bases). The V gene lost 3 bases and the J gene lost 4 bases, with 9 bases spanning the gap. The germline gives CDR1 SEHNR, CDR2 FQNEAQ (reference sequence). The CDR3 spans 13 residues. The CDR3 loop is CASSFGQLTEAFF. The CDR3 DNA is TGTGCCAGCAGCTTTGGACAGCTCACTGAAGCTTTCTTT.

V usage is TRBV9 and J usage is TRBJ2-2, with D possibly matching TRBD2 (5 bases). This CDR3 has 15 residues. The V end lost 1 base, the J end lost 1 base, and 8 bases lay between the germline ends. CDR1 is SGDLS and CDR2 is YYNGEE in the germline V gene. The CDR3 is CASSVSSGNTGELFF. The CDR3 DNA is TGTGCCAGCAGCGTATCCAGCGGGAACACCGGGGAGCTGTTTTTT. Full variable domain (remainder filled in from reference TRBV9 and TRBJ2-2): DSGVTQTPKHLITATGQRVTLRCSPRSGDLSVYWYQQSLDQGLQFLIQYYNGEERAKGNILERFSAQQFPDLHSELNLSSLELGDSALYFCASSVSSGNTGELFFGEGSRLTVL.

This clone was detected ten times or more. The chain employs TRBV18 and TRBJ2-2; a possible D gene is TRBD1 (5 bases). Per germline, CDR1 KGHSH and CDR2 LQKENI. Trimming removed 1 base from V and 6 bases from J, with 9 bases in between. There are 14 residues in the CDR3. The CDR3 nucleotides read TGTGCCAGCTCACCACTGCAGGGTGCCGGGGAGCTGTTTTTT. It translates to CASSPLQGAGELFF.

Of note for this clone: A much larger clone lies a single base off, so this may be a read error. The same CDR3 can be traced to other DNA sequences in this sample. This chain links TRBV18 with TRBJ1-1; possibly TRBD1 for D (5 bases). The CDR3 has 12 amino acids. Trimming took off 3 bases at V and 5 bases at J, with 7 bases between the two ends. CDR1 and CDR2 from the germline V gene are KGHSH and LQKENI. Here the CDR3 reads CASSPQGTEAFF. Here the CDR3 DNA reads TGTGCCAGCTCACCCCAGGGTACTGAAGCTTTCTTT.

This clone was seen a handful of times. The rearrangement links TRBV18 to TRBJ2-2; D not certain. CDR1 KGHSH and CDR2 LQKENI come from the germline V gene. Trimming stripped 2 bases from V and 6 bases from J, with 4 bases between. CDR3 length: 12 residues. In DNA, the CDR3 is TGTGCCAGCTCACCAATGCCCGGGGAGCTGTTTTTT. Its translation is CASSPMPGELFF. The whole variable domain, remainder taken from reference TRBV18 and TRBJ2-2, is NAGVMQNPRHLVRRRGQEARLRCSPMKGHSHVYWYRQLPEEGLKFMVYLQKENIIDESGMPKERFSAEFPKEGPSILRIQQVVRGDSAAYFCASSPMPGELFFGEGSRLTVL.

In this sample, this clone turned up many times. This same CDR3 is encoded by further DNA sequences in the sample. DNA for the CDR3: TGTGCCAGCAGTTTGGCAGGGGCTTACAATCAGCCCCAGCATTTT. It yields the protein CASSLAGAYNQPQHF. This rearrangement joins TRBV28 to TRBJ1-5, with D possibly matching TRBD1 (6 bases). The V and J ends lost 3 bases and 3 bases respectively, with 12 bases between them. Germline CDR1 and CDR2: MDHEN and SYDVKM. This CDR3 is 15 amino acids long.

This clone was seen only a few times. This rearrangement joins TRBV7-2 to TRBJ2-5, with 9 bases fitting TRBD2. CDR1 SGHTA and CDR2 FQGNSA come from the germline V gene. The CDR3 loop spans 15 amino acids. V lost 6 bases, J lost 5 bases, and 10 bases stayed unmatched. In nucleotides, the CDR3 is TGTGCCAGCAGAAGAGCGGGAGGTTTAGGGGAGACCCAGTACTTC. It encodes CASRRAGGLGETQYF.

There are many counts of this clone. This chain joins TRBV4-2 and TRBJ1-1, with unresolved D. The CDR3 extends over 15 amino acids. Trimming shortened V by 0 bases and J by 4 bases, and 12 bases separated the two germline ends. Germline CDR1 reads LGHNA; CDR2 reads YNFKEQ. CDR3 in DNA: TGTGCCAGCAGCCAAGATCTATGGGTGGGCACTGAAGCTTTCTTT. It is translated as CASSQDLWVGTEAFF.

This clone was counted only a few times. The chain uses TRBV30 and TRBJ2-7; 7 bases match TRBD2. Germline V gene sequence: CDR1 GTSNPN, CDR2 SVGIG (reference sequence). CDR3 size: 14 residues. Trimming cost V 5 bases and J 1 base; bases outside gene matches: 8. The CDR3 sequence: CAWDRGEWSYEQYF. The DNA for the CDR3 is TGTGCCTGGGATCGGGGGGAGTGGTCCTACGAGCAGTACTTC. The complete variable domain, with remaining parts taken from reference TRBV30 and TRBJ2-7, reads SQTIHQWPATLVQPVGSPLSLECTVEGTSNPNLYWYRQAAGRGLQLLFYSVGIGQISSEVPQNLSASRPQDRQFILSSKKLLLSDSGFYLCAWDRGEWSYEQYFGPGTRLTVT.

This clone showed up just a few times. The chain combines TRBV18 with TRBJ2-5; D possibly corresponds to TRBD1 (5 bases). The CDR3 covers 11 residues. In germline, CDR1 is KGHSH, CDR2 LQKENI. The ends were cut back, 2 bases at V and 9 bases at J, with 7 bases in the middle. The chain's CDR3 is CASSPDRAQYF. Written as DNA, the CDR3 is TGTGCCAGCTCACCAGACAGAGCCCAGTACTTC.

This clone appeared a few times. The J gene is TRBJ2-7, the V gene TRBV2; 8 bases are a match to TRBD2. Germline V gene data show CDR1 as SNHLY and CDR2 as FYNNEI. There are 14 residues in the CDR3. V shed 4 bases, J shed 5 bases, and the junction held 7 bases outside the gene matches. In DNA, the CDR3 is TGTGCCAGCAGTGTGGAGCGGGAGTTTCACGAGCAGTACTTC. Translated: CASSVEREFHEQYF.

The genes are TRBV4-2 and TRBJ2-7; D is uncertain. V dropped 1 base and J dropped 6 bases, with 19 bases sitting between them. Per the germline V gene, CDR1 is LGHNA and CDR2 is YNFKEQ. The CDR3 covers 16 residues. CDR3: CASSQVAIRLSGEQYF. Written as DNA, the CDR3 is TGTGCCAGCAGCCAAGTCGCAATTCGACTCTCGGGCGAGCAGTACTTC.

This clone was seen a few times. The rearrangement joins TRBV6-1 to TRBJ1-6; no reliable D call. The CDR3 is 14 amino acids. CDR1 and CDR2 (germline): MNHNS, SASEGT. V was pared by 6 bases and J by 6 bases, with 12 bases between. The CDR3 is CASRREFSNSPLHF. CDR3 nucleotide sequence: TGTGCCAGCAGAAGGGAATTTTCTAATTCACCCCTCCACTTT.

This clone has just a few counts. The chain links TRBV4-3 to TRBJ2-6; D gene ambiguous. Germline V gene data show CDR1 as LGHNA and CDR2 as YSLEER. V was trimmed by 1 base and J by 3 bases, leaving 7 bases between them. The CDR3 runs 15 residues. The CDR3 DNA sequence: TGCGCCAGCAGCCAAGTGGGGTTTGGGGCCAACGTCCTGACTTTC. Translated: CASSQVGFGANVLTF.

This clone showed up just a few times. The chain has TRBV6-5 and TRBJ2-5, with 9 bases aligning to TRBD2. Near its end, the DNA agrees better with TRBJ2-7, so the J call may be wrong. Germline-derived CDR1 and CDR2 are MNHEY and SVGAGI. The CDR3 contains 13 residues. CDR3 in amino acids: CATREGGRYEQYF. The CDR3 DNA sequence: TGTGCCACGCGGGAGGGCGGTAGGTACGAGCAGTACTTC.

This clone was recorded a few times. Different DNA sequences within this sample yield the same CDR3. V is TRBV19 and J is TRBJ2-5; weak D call: TRBD1 (6 bases). CDR3 size: 14 residues. V lost 4 bases, J lost 2 bases, and 11 bases lay in between. Looked up from germline, CDR1 is LNHDA and CDR2 is SQIVND (reference sequence). CDR3 region: CASSRGRGQETQYF. Written as DNA, the CDR3 is TGTGCCAGTAGTAGAGGCAGGGGACAAGAGACCCAGTACTTC.

This clone was counted between two and nine times. CDR3 region: CASSPNREDSGLSYNEQFF. The CDR3, as DNA: TGCGCCAGCAGCCCCAATAGAGAGGATAGCGGCCTCTCCTACAATGAGCAGTTCTTC. J is TRBJ2-1 and V is TRBV5-1, with TRBD2 as a possible D gene (6 bases). The CDR3 has 19 amino acids. CDR1 SGHRS and CDR2 YFSETQ come from the germline V gene. Trimming took off 4 bases at V and 0 bases at J, with 23 bases between the two ends.

This clone was observed many times. In DNA form, the CDR3 reads TGTGCCAGCAGGATTAGCGGATTCACAGATACGCAGTATTTT. Residues: CASRISGFTDTQYF. The chain is built from TRBV6-5 and TRBJ2-3; tentatively, D is TRBD2 (6 bases). V gave up 6 bases and J gave up 2 bases, with 12 bases separating them. The CDR3 spans 14 residues. Germline V CDR1 and CDR2: MNHEY, SVGAGI.

The table lists this clone with a few counts. The rearrangement links TRBV14 to TRBJ2-1; D gene ambiguous. With 0 bases removed from V and 8 bases from J, the gap between germline ends came to 11 bases. Germline V gene data show CDR1 as SGHDN and CDR2 as FVKESK. The CDR3 sequence is 14 residues long. CDR3 sequence (DNA): TGTGCCAGCAGCCAAGAAAACAGACCCCATGAGCAGTTCTTC. Its translation: CASSQENRPHEQFF.

This clone turned up a few times. V usage is TRBV4-2 and J usage is TRBJ2-2; D gene uncertain. The CDR3 extends over 17 amino acids. Looked up from germline, CDR1 is LGHNA and CDR2 is YNFKEQ. The ends were cut back, 0 bases at V and 0 bases at J, with 11 bases in the middle. The CDR3 nucleotides read TGTGCCAGCAGCCAAGAACGGGCGGATGCGAACACCGGGGAGCTGTTTTTT. Translated: CASSQERADANTGELFF.

This clone was counted only a few times. One end of the junction varies from germline; a read error may be responsible. This chain links TRBV13 with TRBJ1-2, with a possible D match to TRBD1 (6 bases). CDR1 and CDR2 from the germline V gene are PRHDT and FYEKMQ (reference sequence). The length of the CDR3 is 13 residues. The CDR3 DNA follows: TGTGCCAGCAGCTTACCGGGGGCGCCACTCCGAAACTTC. This encodes CASSLPGAPLRNF.

The chain carries TRBV4-2 and TRBJ2-4, with D perhaps matching TRBD1 or TRBD2 (5 bases each). This CDR3 is built from 17 residues. The V end lost 0 bases, the J end lost 0 bases, and 12 bases lay between the germline ends. Looked up from germline, CDR1 is LGHNA and CDR2 is YNFKEQ. CDR3 sequence reads: CASSQERTRGAKNIQYF. The CDR3 bases are TGTGCCAGCAGCCAAGAACGGACGAGGGGAGCCAAAAACATTCAGTACTTC.

V is TRBV4-2 and J is TRBJ2-3, with D uncertain. The CDR3 length is 15 residues. The germline V and J ends were trimmed by 7 bases and 2 bases, with 16 bases remaining between them. From germline, CDR1 is LGHNA and CDR2 YNFKEQ. Here the CDR3 reads CASTPVVTNTDTQYF. CDR3 DNA: TGTGCCAGCACCCCCGTTGTCACGAACACAGATACGCAGTATTTT.